This T cell receptor beta chain was sequenced during a study of monozygotic twins with inflammatory bowel disease. Study results and caveats: Compared with healthy co-twins, IBD patients showed reduced TCRbeta repertoire diversity by inverse Simpson.

TCRdb re-called the 5' RACE reads and shows each CDR3 protein once, DNA omitted. The sample is made up of about 450,000 distinct CDR3 sequences, and the top ten hold roughly 2.3% of it. CDR3 length: 14 residues. Germline CDR1 MNHEY, CDR2 SVGEGT. Worth noting for this clonotype: Its cognate antigen is unknown.

The source of this sequence is a human donor with ulcerative colitis or Crohn's disease, or a healthy co-twin of an affected twin (not recorded which). Sequencing used blood. The chain joins TRBV6-2 or TRBV6-3 to TRBJ2-1; the D gene TCRdb calls, TRBD1, cannot be checked with no DNA. The CDR3 sequence is CASSYGLAPNEQFF.